Listed here is a single TCR beta chain. This table comes from immunoSEQ multiplex PCR, and its TCRdb copy is limited to in-frame clones, with some not included. Of 90,000 to 150,000 clones in the sample, approximately 87% are singletons; the top ten hold under 4%. These data are taken from a study of blood T cell repertoires in COVID-19. Background on the study: The United States, Italy and Spain supplied acute and convalescent COVID-19 samples. PBMCs, B-cell-depleted T cells, or T cells were the source of the cDNA or gDNA that made up the material.

V dropped 1 base and J dropped 4; count of bases not matched to a gene: 6. Per the germline V gene, CDR1 is SGDLS and CDR2 is YYNGEE. This CDR3 has 15 residues. Sequenced sample: peripheral blood. This sequence was found in a man between 60 and 75 years old with acute or convalescent COVID-19. The genes are TRBV9 and TRBJ1-2; TRBD1 agrees at 8 bases. For the CDR3, the DNA is TGTGCCAGCAGCGTATCGGACAGGGTGAGCTATGGCTACACCTTC. Translation: CASSVSDRVSYGYTF.